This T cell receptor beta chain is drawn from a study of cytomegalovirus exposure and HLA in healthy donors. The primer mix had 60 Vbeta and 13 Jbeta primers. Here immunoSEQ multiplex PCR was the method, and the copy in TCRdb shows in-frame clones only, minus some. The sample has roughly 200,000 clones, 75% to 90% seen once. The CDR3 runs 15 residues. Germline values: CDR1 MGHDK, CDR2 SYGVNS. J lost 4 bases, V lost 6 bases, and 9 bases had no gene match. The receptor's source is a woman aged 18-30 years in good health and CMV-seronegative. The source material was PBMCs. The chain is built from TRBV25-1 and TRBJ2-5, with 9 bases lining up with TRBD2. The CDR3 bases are TGTGCCAGCAGCCTAGGAGCGGGGGGCGGAGAGACCCAGTACTTC. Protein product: CASSLGAGGGETQYF.